These T cell receptor beta chains were read from a single sample in a study of technical replicates of blood from several donors. The protocol was immunoSEQ multiplex PCR, while the TCRdb copy is restricted to in-frame clones and leaves out a portion. The table includes several thousand clones, 90% to 96% detected once. Sequenced: PBMCs. These receptors came from a human donor in good health. The CDR3 runs from the conserved cysteine through the conserved F or W. The order of the fields is D gene, J gene, V gene, clone size, CDR3 protein, CDR3 DNA. D genes are given only for firm matches. Some rows have no size entry. The others give once, few or many, or a class for an expanded clone.

-	TRBJ1-3	TRBV6-5	-	CASSFQAVSGNTIYF	TGTGCCAGCAGTTTCCAGGCAGTCTCTGGAAACACCATATATTTT
-	TRBJ2-2	TRBV5-1	-	CASIQRNTGELFF	TGCGCCAGCATCCAGCGGAACACCGGGGAGCTGTTTTTT
TRBD2	TRBJ2-3	TRBV7-2	-	CASSLSGLAGRDTQYF	TGTGCCAGCAGCTTATCGGGACTAGCGGGACGAGATACGCAGTATTTT
-	TRBJ1-1	TRBV5-1	once	CASSLGQPNTEAFF	TGCGCCAGCAGCTTGGGACAGCCAAACACTGAAGCTTTCTTT
TRBD2	TRBJ2-1	TRBV29-1	-	CSVDRSGAYNEQFF	TGCAGCGTTGACCGTAGCGGGGCGTACAATGAGCAGTTCTTC
TRBD1	TRBJ2-7	TRBV5-1	-	CASMPLGTGGYEQYF	TGCGCCAGTATGCCTTTAGGGACAGGGGGATACGAGCAGTACTTC
TRBD1	TRBJ1-1	TRBV6-1	-	CASSALDRGGTEAFF	TGTGCCAGCAGTGCACTCGACAGGGGTGGCACTGAAGCTTTCTTT
-	TRBJ2-5	TRBV2	-	CASTAEGGARETQYF	TGTGCCAGCACGGCCGAGGGGGGGGCCCGAGAGACCCAGTACTTC
TRBD1	TRBJ1-2	TRBV10-2	-	CASSEPTTGQNYGYTF	TGCGCCAGCAGTGAGCCAACGACAGGGCAGAACTATGGCTACACCTTC
TRBD1	TRBJ1-5	TRBV18	-	CASSLDRGLGQPQHF	TGTGCCAGCTCACTTGACAGGGGGCTCGGTCAGCCCCAGCATTTT
TRBD2	TRBJ2-1	TRBV28	-	CASSSSAGGRVNEQFF	TGTGCCAGCAGCTCTTCCGCGGGAGGAAGAGTCAATGAGCAGTTCTTC
TRBD2	TRBJ2-5	TRBV7-9	-	CASSRGLGLRETQYF	TGTGCCAGCAGCAGGGGACTAGGGCTACGAGAGACCCAGTACTTC
TRBD1	TRBJ2-1	TRBV28	-	CASSARDRGWNNEQFF	TGTGCCAGCAGTGCCCGGGACAGGGGGTGGAACAATGAGCAGTTCTTC
-	TRBJ2-7	TRBV18	-	CASSPPASVYEQYF	TGTGCCAGCTCACCACCTGCTAGCGTCTACGAGCAGTACTTC
-	TRBJ2-7	TRBV30	-	CAWSYLGSSYEQYF	TGTGCCTGGAGCTACCTCGGGAGCTCCTACGAGCAGTACTTC
TRBD1	TRBJ1-5	TRBV2	-	CASTLGQGNQPQHF	TGTGCCAGCACTTTGGGACAGGGCAATCAGCCCCAGCATTTT
TRBD2	TRBJ2-2	TRBV19	-	CASSPGLAGGYRANTGELFF	TGTGCCAGTAGTCCGGGACTAGCGGGAGGGTATAGGGCGAACACCGGGGAGCTGTTTTTT
-	TRBJ2-2	TRBV7-6	-	CASSFPVNGELFF	TGTGCCAGCAGCTTCCCGGTGAACGGGGAGCTGTTTTTT
TRBD2	TRBJ2-1	TRBV25-1	-	CASSDLGRTSAYNEQFF	TGTGCCAGCAGTGACCTCGGCCGGACTAGCGCCTACAATGAGCAGTTCTTC
-	TRBJ1-1	TRBV21-1	-	CASIRRGDTEAFF	TGTGCCAGCATACGCAGGGGGGATACTGAAGCTTTCTTT
TRBD1	TRBJ2-1	TRBV6-1	-	CASSGGQGNNEQFF	TGTGCCAGCAGTGGCGGACAGGGGAACAATGAGCAGTTCTTC
-	TRBJ2-7	TRBV27	-	CASGRQSSYEQYF	TGTGCCAGCGGGCGACAGAGCTCCTACGAGCAGTACTTC